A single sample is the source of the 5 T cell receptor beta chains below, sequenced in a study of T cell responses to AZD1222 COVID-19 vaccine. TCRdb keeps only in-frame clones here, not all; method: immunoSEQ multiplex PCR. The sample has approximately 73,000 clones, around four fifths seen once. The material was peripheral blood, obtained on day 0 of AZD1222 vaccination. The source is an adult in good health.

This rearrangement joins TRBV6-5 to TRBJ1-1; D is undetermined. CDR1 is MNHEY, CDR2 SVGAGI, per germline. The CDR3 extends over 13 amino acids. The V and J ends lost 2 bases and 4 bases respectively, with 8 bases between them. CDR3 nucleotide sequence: TGTGCCAGCAGTTACGGGCCGGGCACTGAAGCTTTCTTT. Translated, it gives CASSYGPGTEAFF.

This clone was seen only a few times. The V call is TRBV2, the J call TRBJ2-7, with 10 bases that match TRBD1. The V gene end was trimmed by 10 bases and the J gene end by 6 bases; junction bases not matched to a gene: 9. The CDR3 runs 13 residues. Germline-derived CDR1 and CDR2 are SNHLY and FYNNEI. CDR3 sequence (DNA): TGTGCCATCCGGACAGGGGGTAGCGGCGAGCAGTACTTC. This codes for CAIRTGGSGEQYF. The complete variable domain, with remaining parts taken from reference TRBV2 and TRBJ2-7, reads EPEVTQTPSHQVTQMGQEVILRCVPISNHLYFYWYRQILGQKVEFLVSFYNNEISEKSEIFDDQFSVERPDGSNFTLKIRSTKLEDSAMYFCAIRTGGSGEQYFGPGTRLTVT.

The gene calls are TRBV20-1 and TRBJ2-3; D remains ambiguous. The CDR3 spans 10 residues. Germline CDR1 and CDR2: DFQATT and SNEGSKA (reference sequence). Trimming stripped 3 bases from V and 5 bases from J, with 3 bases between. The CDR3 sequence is CSASQDTQYF. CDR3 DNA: TGCAGTGCTAGTCAAGATACGCAGTATTTT.

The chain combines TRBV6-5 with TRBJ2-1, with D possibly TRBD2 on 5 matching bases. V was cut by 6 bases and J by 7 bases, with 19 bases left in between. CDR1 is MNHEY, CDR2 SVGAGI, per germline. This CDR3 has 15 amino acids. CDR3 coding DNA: TGTGCCAGCAGCCCCGAATACCGGGGTAGGAATGAGCAGTTCTTC. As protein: CASSPEYRGRNEQFF.

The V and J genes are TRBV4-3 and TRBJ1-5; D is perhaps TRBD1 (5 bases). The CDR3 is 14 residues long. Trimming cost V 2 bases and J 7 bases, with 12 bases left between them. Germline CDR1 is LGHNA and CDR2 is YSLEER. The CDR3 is CASSQQGRGQPQHF. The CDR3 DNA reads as TGCGCCAGCAGCCAACAGGGTCGAGGACAGCCCCAGCATTTT.